This T cell receptor beta chain was identified in a study of T-cell reconstitution after alpha-beta-depleted transplantation in children. This CDR3 has 13 amino acids. Trimming removed 3 bases from V and 3 bases from J, with 8 bases in between. Germline V gene data show CDR1 as SGDLS and CDR2 as YYNGEE. It was with unique molecular identifiers that the TCRbeta library was prepared. TCRdb independently ran MiXCR on the PCR reads; one entry per CDR3 protein. The sample records more than 400,000 distinct CDR3 sequences, around two fifths being singletons. The V and J genes are TRBV9 and TRBJ2-3; D call uncertain. The source is a girl aged 2-10 years with aplastic anemia, due to receive a stem cell transplant. Sample: PBMCs, taken before TCRalphabeta/CD19-depleted stem cell transplant. CDR3 sequence reads: CASSAQTTDTQYF. In DNA, the CDR3 is TGTGCCAGCAGCGCGCAGACGACAGATACGCAGTATTTT.